Presented here are 14 T cell receptor beta chains from one specimen sequenced in a study of blood T cell repertoires in COVID-19. Only in-frame clones appear in the TCRdb table, and some are missing; sequencing was by immunoSEQ multiplex PCR. The repertoire holds 75,000 to 100,000 clones, around 80% seen once, with 25% to 35% in the top ten. Sequenced material: peripheral blood. These receptor sequences come from a woman of 80 years or more with acute or convalescent COVID-19.

V usage is TRBV19 and J usage is TRBJ2-6, with 8 positions matching TRBD1. Germline CDR1 is LNHDA and CDR2 is SQIVND (reference sequence). The CDR3 has 18 residues. V shed 5 bases, J shed 1 base, and the junction held 10 bases outside the gene matches. The CDR3 region is CASSPRTGSRSGANVLTF. CDR3 DNA: TGTGCCAGTAGTCCTCGGACAGGGTCCCGATCTGGGGCCAACGTCCTGACTTTC.

The CDR3, as DNA: TGTGCCAGCTCACAGTCTAGCGCTTACAATGAGCAGTTCTTC. It codes for CASSQSSAYNEQFF. The chain has TRBV18 and TRBJ2-1; a weak D match, TRBD2 (6 bases). The V gene lost 4 bases and the J gene lost 4 bases, with 11 bases spanning the gap. The CDR3 sequence is 14 residues long. The germline V gene encodes CDR1 KGHSH and CDR2 LQKENI.

CDR3: CASSLNQGADTQYF. The CDR3 nucleotides are TGTGCCAGCAGTTTAAACCAGGGCGCAGATACGCAGTATTTT. The chain has TRBV28 and TRBJ2-3; D perhaps matches TRBD1 (5 bases). V gave up 2 bases and J gave up 4 bases, with 10 bases separating them. The CDR3 consists of 14 residues. Germline lookup yields CDR1 MDHEN and CDR2 SYDVKM.

The rearrangement links TRBV5-1 to TRBJ2-5; 8 nucleotides align to TRBD2. This CDR3 contains 16 residues. Per the germline V gene, CDR1 is SGHRS and CDR2 is YFSETQ. Trimming removed 0 bases from V and 5 bases from J; junction bases left unmatched: 9. This CDR3 is CASSLGIAGSGETQYF. CDR3 DNA: TGCGCCAGCAGCTTGGGAATAGCGGGATCGGGTGAGACCCAGTACTTC.

The chain has TRBV6-5 and TRBJ2-3, with 7 bases lining up with TRBD1. Per germline, CDR1 MNHEY and CDR2 SVGAGI. Trimming at V came to 2 bases and at J to 6 bases, leaving 2 bases not matched to a gene. This CDR3 region has 13 residues. The CDR3 sequence: CASSYGTDDTQYF. For the CDR3, the DNA is TGTGCCAGCAGTTACGGGACAGATGATACGCAGTATTTT.

This clone was seen a handful of times. The chain uses TRBV27 and TRBJ1-1; TRBD1 might be the D (5 bases). Germline V gene lookup returns CDR1 MNHEY and CDR2 SMNVEV (reference sequence). Between the trimmed V and J ends, which lost 3 bases and 4 bases, there was a span of 9 bases. This CDR3 has 13 amino acids. Here the CDR3 reads CASSFQGGTEAFF. For the CDR3, the DNA is TGTGCCAGCAGTTTTCAGGGCGGCACTGAAGCTTTCTTT.

The genes are TRBV6-5 and TRBJ1-4; tentatively, D is TRBD1 (5 bases). Trimming took 6 bases from V and 7 from J, leaving 18 bases between them. This CDR3 has 15 amino acids. The germline V gene encodes CDR1 MNHEY and CDR2 SVGAGI. The chain's CDR3 is CASRGEVDPIEKLFF. The CDR3 DNA reads as TGTGCCAGCAGAGGGGAGGTGGACCCGATTGAAAAACTGTTTTTT.

V is TRBV3-1 (or the pseudogene TRBV3-2) and J is TRBJ1-1; D is possibly TRBD1 (6 bases). Germline V CDR1 and CDR2: LGHDT, YNNKEL (reference sequence). Trimming pared 7 bases from V and 1 base from J, leaving 13 bases between. The CDR3 loop spans 14 amino acids. CDR3 amino acids: CASTPLRGNTEAFF. CDR3 nucleotide sequence: TGTGCCAGCACCCCACTCAGGGGGAACACTGAAGCTTTCTTT.

The chain combines TRBV11-2 with TRBJ2-7; the match to TRBD1 covers 8 bases. CDR1 and CDR2 (germline): SGHAT, FQNNGV. The CDR3 runs 14 residues. The J segment lost 5 bases and the V segment lost 2 bases, leaving 5 bases of the junction unmatched. In DNA, the CDR3 is TGTGCCAGCAGCTTAAACAGGGGGAACGACGAGCAGTACTTC. Encoded protein: CASSLNRGNDEQYF. Complete variable domain (other parts from reference TRBV11-2 and TRBJ2-7): EAGVAQSPRYKIIEKRQSVAFWCNPISGHATLYWYQQILGQGPKLLIQFQNNGVVDDSQLPKDRFSAERLKGVDSTLKIQPAKLEDSAVYLCASSLNRGNDEQYFGPGTRLTVT.

The chain has TRBV10-3 and TRBJ1-2; weak D call: TRBD1 (6 bases). Germline values: CDR1 ENHRY, CDR2 SYGVKD. The length of the CDR3 is 14 residues. V lost 2 bases to trimming and J lost 7 bases, with 14 bases between them. In DNA, the CDR3 is TGTGCCATCAGTGAGAACGACAGGTCTGTTGGCTACACCTTC. It yields the protein CAISENDRSVGYTF.

The chain has TRBV5-6 and TRBJ2-3; D is unresolved. The V gene lost 4 bases and the J gene lost 0 bases, with 12 bases spanning the gap. From germline, CDR1 is SGHDT and CDR2 YYEEEE. The CDR3 totals 15 residues. The CDR3 sequence is CASSPPGASTDTQYF. CDR3 in DNA: TGTGCCAGCAGCCCCCCTGGAGCCAGCACAGATACGCAGTATTTT.

In its sample, this clone was seen a few times. This chain uses TRBV7-2 with TRBJ2-7; no clear D gene. Germline CDR1 is SGHTA and CDR2 is FQGNSA. The CDR3 is 15 residues long. V was cut by 0 bases and J by 2 bases, with 11 bases left in between. The CDR3 loop reads CASSLAASSAYEQYF. CDR3 in DNA: TGTGCCAGCAGCTTAGCCGCTTCCTCGGCCTACGAGCAGTACTTC. The full variable domain, with the rest looked up from reference TRBV7-2 and TRBJ2-7, is GAGVSQSPSNKVTEKGKDVELRCDPISGHTALYWYRQSLGQGLEFLIYFQGNSAPDKSGLPSDRFSAERTGGSVSTLTIQRTQQEDSAVYLCASSLAASSAYEQYFGPGTRLTVT.

This clone has just a few counts. The J gene is TRBJ1-5, the V gene TRBV6-4, with a possible D match to TRBD1 (5 bases). V was shortened by 5 bases and J by 5 bases, with 10 bases between the two germline ends. The CDR3 is 13 residues long. From germline, CDR1 is MRHNA and CDR2 SNTAGT. CDR3 protein: CASSQGPDQPQHF. The CDR3 nucleotides read TGTGCCAGCAGTCAGGGCCCGGATCAGCCCCAGCATTTT.

The chain links TRBV5-1 to TRBJ2-5, with D unclear. Germline CDR1 and CDR2: SGHRS and YFSETQ. The CDR3 is 14 residues long. V gave up 0 bases and J gave up 2 bases, with 8 bases separating them. The CDR3 nucleotides read TGCGCCAGCAGCTTGGTAGGCGGACAAGAGACCCAGTACTTC. Translation gives CASSLVGGQETQYF.